These T cell receptor beta chains were read from a single sample in a study of CD8 T cells in ankylosing spondylitis. TCRdb re-called the 5' RACE reads with MiXCR, one entry per CDR3 protein. This table has about 510,000 distinct CDR3 sequences, roughly 5.2% appearing once. The source material was blood, either unsorted or a sorted T cell fraction (not recorded which). The source is a male donor with ankylosing spondylitis. Both conserved end residues are part of each CDR3. D genes are given only for firm matches. Expanded clones get a size class; other rows say once, few or many, or leave the size out.

DNA	CDR3	V	J	size	D
TGTGCCAGCAGCGCGGGTCCAGCGAACACCGGGGAGCTGTTTTTT	CASSAGPANTGELFF	TRBV9	TRBJ2-2	many	NA
TGTGCCAGCAGCTCCGATCTTGAGACCCAGTACTTC	CASSSDLETQYF	TRBV7-9	TRBJ2-5	many	NA
TGTGCCAGCAGCTTTGCGGGAGAGGGGGAGACCCAGTACTTC	CASSFAGEGETQYF	TRBV11-3	TRBJ2-5	NA	TRBD2
TGCAGTGCTAGACCGGGAACTGAGCAGTTCTTC	CSARPGTEQFF	TRBV20-1	TRBJ2-1	many	NA
TGTGCCAGCAGTGAGGGGGTGGATGAAAAACTGTTTTTT	CASSEGVDEKLFF	TRBV25-1	TRBJ1-4	many	NA
TGTGCCATCAGCCAGGACAGGGGCCAGCGGTACGAGCAGTACTTC	CAISQDRGQRYEQYF	TRBV10-3	TRBJ2-7	many	TRBD1
TGTGCCAGCAGTTTAGTATCTAGCGGATACTCCTACAATGAGCAGTTCTTC	CASSLVSSGYSYNEQFF	TRBV28	TRBJ2-1	many	TRBD2
TGTGCCAGCAGTGAATGGGGCTCCAACACCATATATTTT	CASSEWGSNTIYF	TRBV25-1	TRBJ1-3	many	NA
TGCATTGCGGGCCTGGCTCCGGACTACAATGAGCAGTTCTTC	CIAGLAPDYNEQFF	TRBV20-1	TRBJ2-1	NA	NA
TGCAGTGCTAGAGAGTGGGGCACAGATACGCAGTATTTT	CSAREWGTDTQYF	TRBV20-1	TRBJ2-3	many	NA
TGTGCCAGCAGCTTAGCTGGGCGGAACTTGCACGAGCAGTACTTC	CASSLAGRNLHEQYF	TRBV7-8	TRBJ2-7	many	NA
TGTGCCAGCAGCTTAGGAATAGCGGGAGTATCCTACAATGAGCAGTTCTTC	CASSLGIAGVSYNEQFF	TRBV7-8	TRBJ2-1	many	TRBD2
TGCAGTGCTAGAGATCGAAGGGGGGGTGGCAATGAGCAGTTCTTC	CSARDRRGGGNEQFF	TRBV20-1	TRBJ2-1	many	NA
TGTGCCAGCAGCTTATCCGGTGCCCACGAGCAGTACTTC	CASSLSGAHEQYF	TRBV11-3	TRBJ2-7	many	NA